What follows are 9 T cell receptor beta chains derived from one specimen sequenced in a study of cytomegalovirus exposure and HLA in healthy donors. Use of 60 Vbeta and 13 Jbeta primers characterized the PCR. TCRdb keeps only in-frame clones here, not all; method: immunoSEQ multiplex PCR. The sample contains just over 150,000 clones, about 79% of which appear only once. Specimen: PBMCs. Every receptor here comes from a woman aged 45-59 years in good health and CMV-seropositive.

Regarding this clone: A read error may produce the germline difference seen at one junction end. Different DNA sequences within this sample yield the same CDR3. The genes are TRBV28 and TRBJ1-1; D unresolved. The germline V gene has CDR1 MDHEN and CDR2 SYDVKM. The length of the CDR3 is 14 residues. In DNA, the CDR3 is TGTGCCAGCAGATTTGGGCCTACTTTCACTGAAGCCTTCTTT. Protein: CASRFGPTFTEAFF. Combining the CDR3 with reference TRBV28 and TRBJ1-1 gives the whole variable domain DVKVTQSSRYLVKRTGEKVFLECVQDMDHENMFWYRQDPGLGLRLIYFSYDVKMKEKGDIPEGYSVSREKKERFSLILESASTNQTSMYLCASRFGPTFTEAFFGQGTRLTVV.

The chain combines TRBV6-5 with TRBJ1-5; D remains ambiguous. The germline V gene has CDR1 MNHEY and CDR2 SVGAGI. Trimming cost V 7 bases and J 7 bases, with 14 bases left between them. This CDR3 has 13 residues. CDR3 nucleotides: TGTGCCAGCACCGAAGCGGACGGGCAGCCCCAGCATTTT. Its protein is CASTEADGQPQHF.

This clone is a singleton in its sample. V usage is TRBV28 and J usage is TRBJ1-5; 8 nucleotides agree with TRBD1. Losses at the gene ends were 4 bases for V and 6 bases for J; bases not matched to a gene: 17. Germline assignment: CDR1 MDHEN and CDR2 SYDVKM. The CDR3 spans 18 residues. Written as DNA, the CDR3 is TGTGCCAGCAGTTGGGGTTTTCGCTGGACAGGGTTTTCTCAGCCCCAGCATTTT. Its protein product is CASSWGFRWTGFSQPQHF.

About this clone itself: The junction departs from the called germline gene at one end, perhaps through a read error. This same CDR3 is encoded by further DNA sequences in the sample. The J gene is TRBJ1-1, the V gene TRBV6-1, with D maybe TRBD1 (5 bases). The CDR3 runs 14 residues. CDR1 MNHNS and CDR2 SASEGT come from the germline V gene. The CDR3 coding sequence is TGTGCCAGCAGTGAATCGGCAGGGCGCGCTGAGGCTTTCTTT. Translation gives CASSESAGRAEAFF.

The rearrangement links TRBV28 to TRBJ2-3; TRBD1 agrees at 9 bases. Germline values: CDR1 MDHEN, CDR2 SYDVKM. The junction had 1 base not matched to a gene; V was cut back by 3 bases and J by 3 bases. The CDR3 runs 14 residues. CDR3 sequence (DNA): TGTGCCAGCAGTTTCGGACAGGGGACAGATACGCAGTATTTT. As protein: CASSFGQGTDTQYF.

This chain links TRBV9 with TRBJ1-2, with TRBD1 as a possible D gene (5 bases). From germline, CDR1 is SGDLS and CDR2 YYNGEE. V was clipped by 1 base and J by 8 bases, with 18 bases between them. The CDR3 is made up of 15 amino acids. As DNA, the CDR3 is TGTGCCAGCAGCGTACAAGGCGGGGACTCGGGGGGCTACACCTTC. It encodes CASSVQGGDSGGYTF.

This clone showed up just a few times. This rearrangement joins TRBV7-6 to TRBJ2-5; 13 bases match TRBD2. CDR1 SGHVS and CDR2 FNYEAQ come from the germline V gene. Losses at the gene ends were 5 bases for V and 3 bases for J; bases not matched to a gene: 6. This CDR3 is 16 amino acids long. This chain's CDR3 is CASSLTSGRGKETQYF. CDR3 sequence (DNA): TGTGCCAGCAGCCTCACTAGCGGGAGGGGGAAAGAGACCCAGTACTTC.

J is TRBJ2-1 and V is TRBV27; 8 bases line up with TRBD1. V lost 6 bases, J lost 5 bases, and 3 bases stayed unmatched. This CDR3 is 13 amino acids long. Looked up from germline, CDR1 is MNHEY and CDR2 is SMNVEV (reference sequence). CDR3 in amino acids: CASSGQGDNEQFF. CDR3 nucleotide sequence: TGTGCCAGCAGCGGACAGGGAGACAATGAGCAGTTCTTC.

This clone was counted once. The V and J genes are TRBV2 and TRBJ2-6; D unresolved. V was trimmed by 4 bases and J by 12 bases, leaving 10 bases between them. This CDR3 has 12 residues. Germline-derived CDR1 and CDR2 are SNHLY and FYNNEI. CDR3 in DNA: TGTGCCAGCAGTGCCTCACAAAGCGTCCTGACTTTC. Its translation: CASSASQSVLTF.